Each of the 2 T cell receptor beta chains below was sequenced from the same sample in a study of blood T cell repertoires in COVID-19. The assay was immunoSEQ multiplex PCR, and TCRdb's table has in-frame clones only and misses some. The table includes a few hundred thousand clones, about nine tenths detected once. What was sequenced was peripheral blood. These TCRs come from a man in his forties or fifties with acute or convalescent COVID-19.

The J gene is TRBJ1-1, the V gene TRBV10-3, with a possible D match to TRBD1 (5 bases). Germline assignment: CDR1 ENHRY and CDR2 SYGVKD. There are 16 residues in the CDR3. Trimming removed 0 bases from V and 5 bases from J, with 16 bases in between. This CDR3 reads CAISESAGRGWTEAFF. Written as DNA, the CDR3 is TGTGCCATCAGTGAGTCGGCGGGGCGCGGGTGGACTGAAGCTTTCTTT.

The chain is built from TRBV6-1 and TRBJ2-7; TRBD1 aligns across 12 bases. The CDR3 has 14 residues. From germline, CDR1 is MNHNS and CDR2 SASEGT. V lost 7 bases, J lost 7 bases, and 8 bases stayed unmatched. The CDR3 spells CASTPGQGAREQYF. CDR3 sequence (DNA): TGTGCCAGCACACCGGGACAGGGGGCTAGGGAGCAGTACTTC.